This section outlines one T cell receptor (beta chain) sequence together with its context. The repertoire was sequenced with immunoSEQ multiplex PCR; TCRdb's copy has only in-frame clones and lacks some. The sample holds 80,000 to 95,000 clones, 74% seen once. The data belong to a study of CD8 T cell repertoires and HIV-1 epitope variants. Study information: Controls were a CMV, EBV and flu pool, Ebola AY9, and no peptide. An uncultured baseline aliquot held 1M T cells.

The junction had 4 bases not matched to a gene; V was cut back by 3 bases and J by 8 bases. This CDR3 region has 15 residues. In germline, CDR1 is KGHSH, CDR2 LQKENI. This chain links TRBV18 with TRBJ2-1; 13 bases line up with TRBD2. This receptor was identified in a male donor with HIV. Sequencing input: uncultured baseline CD8+ T cells from peripheral blood mononuclear cells (PBMCs). The CDR3 protein is CASSPTSGRGHEQFF. CDR3 coding DNA: TGTGCCAGCTCACCTACTAGCGGGAGGGGGCATGAGCAGTTCTTC.